This T cell receptor (beta chain) was recorded in a study of blood T cell repertoires in COVID-19. Study summary: Researchers got acute and convalescent COVID-19 samples from the United States, Italy and Spain. T cells, B-cell-depleted T cells, or PBMCs supplied cDNA or gDNA.

Authors' data handling: Estimation of nucleated cell counts relied on the amplification of reference gene primers. The table came from immunoSEQ multiplex PCR; TCRdb's copy has only in-frame clones and leaves some out. That table gives V, J and clone size, and the DNA gave D and trimming. The repertoire has about 220,000 clones, more than 75% of them found once; the top ten carry 4.5% to 5.5%. A Seattle source enrolled patients during active infection and followed them longitudinally. This CDR3 is built from 14 residues. Trimming stripped 8 bases from V and 12 bases from J, with 22 bases between. Germline V gene lookup returns CDR1 MDHEN and CDR2 SYDVKM.

Sequencing was performed on peripheral blood. The chain uses TRBV28 and TRBJ1-4; D call uncertain. This receptor was obtained from a woman aged 70-85 years with COVID-19, enrolled during active disease. Here the CDR3 reads CASPARGATPELFF. CDR3 sequence (DNA): TGTGCCAGCCCCGCCCGAGGCGCGACGCCGGAACTGTTTTTT.